The clone carrying this TCR beta chain was counted between two and nine times. The sample belongs to a study of blood T cell repertoires in COVID-19. In the study overall: From T cells, B-cell-depleted T cells, or PBMCs came the material, which was cDNA or gDNA.

Per the original data handling: Reference gene primers were amplified, and this amplification served to estimate nucleated cell counts. TCRdb keeps only in-frame clones here, not all; method: immunoSEQ multiplex PCR. V and J calls and clone size come straight from that table; D and trimming were deduced from the DNA. Of 300,000 to 450,000 clones listed, approximately 80% were seen once; the top ten hold 0.85% to 1.2%. The material sequenced was peripheral blood. The clonotype originates from a human donor with acute or convalescent COVID-19. The donor label of this sample is uncertain.

This CDR3 reads CSVEETGADYGYTF. In DNA, the CDR3 is TGCAGCGTTGAAGAGACAGGGGCAGACTATGGCTACACCTTC. The rearrangement uses TRBV29-1 and TRBJ1-2; 8 bases fit TRBD1. V shed 0 bases, J shed 3 bases, and the junction held 3 bases outside the gene matches. The CDR3 length is 14 residues. Germline CDR1 reads SQVTM; CDR2 reads ANQGSEA.